This T cell receptor beta chain was recovered during a study of cytomegalovirus exposure and HLA in healthy donors. Germline lookup yields CDR1 SGDLS and CDR2 YYNGEE. Trimming cost V 5 bases and J 2 bases; bases outside gene matches: 10. This CDR3 is 16 amino acids long. The PCR had 60 Vbeta and 13 Jbeta primers. Here immunoSEQ multiplex PCR was the method, and the copy in TCRdb shows in-frame clones only, minus some. Its listing shows 60,000 to 100,000 clones. To note about this clone: Its matching antigen is unknown.

General study findings and limits: In a later analysis, DRB1 alleles had the most associated TCRs; HLA-C alleles the fewest.

The sequence came from a man in his thirties or forties in good health and CMV-seronegative. The sequencing sample was made of PBMCs. V gene TRBV9 combines with J gene TRBJ2-3; 8 bases map to TRBD2. In nucleotides, the CDR3 is TGTGCCAGCAGTTCCGCCGGGGGGGGTTACACAGATACGCAGTATTTT. It translates to CASSSAGGGYTDTQYF.